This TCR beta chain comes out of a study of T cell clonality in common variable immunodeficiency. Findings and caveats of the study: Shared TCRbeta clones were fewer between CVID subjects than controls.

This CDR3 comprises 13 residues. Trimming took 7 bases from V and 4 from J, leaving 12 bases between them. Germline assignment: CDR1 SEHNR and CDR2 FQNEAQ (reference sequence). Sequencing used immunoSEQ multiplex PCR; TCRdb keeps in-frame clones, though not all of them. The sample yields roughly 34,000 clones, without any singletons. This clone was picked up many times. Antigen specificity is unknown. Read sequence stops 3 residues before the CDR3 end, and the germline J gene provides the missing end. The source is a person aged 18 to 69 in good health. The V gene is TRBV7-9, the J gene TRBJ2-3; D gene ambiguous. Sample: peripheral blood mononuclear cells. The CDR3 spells CASMLGWADTQYF. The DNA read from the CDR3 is TGTGCCAGCATGCTGGGCTGGGCAGATACG.